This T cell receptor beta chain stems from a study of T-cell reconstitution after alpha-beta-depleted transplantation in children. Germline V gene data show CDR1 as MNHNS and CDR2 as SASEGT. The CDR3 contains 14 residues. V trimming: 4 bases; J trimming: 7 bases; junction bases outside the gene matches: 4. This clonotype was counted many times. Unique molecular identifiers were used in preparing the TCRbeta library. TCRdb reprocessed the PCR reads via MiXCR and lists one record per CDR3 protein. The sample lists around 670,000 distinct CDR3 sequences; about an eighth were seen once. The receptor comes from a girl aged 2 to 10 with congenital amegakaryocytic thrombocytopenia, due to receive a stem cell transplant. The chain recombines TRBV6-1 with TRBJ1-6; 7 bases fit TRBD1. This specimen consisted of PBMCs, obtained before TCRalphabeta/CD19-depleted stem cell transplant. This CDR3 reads CASSVTGLNSPLHF. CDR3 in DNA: TGTGCCAGCAGTGTGACAGGGCTCAATTCACCCCTCCACTTT.